This T cell receptor (beta chain) stems from a study of blood T cells in healthy people across ages. As for the study in general: Per two T cells, template switching captured roughly one barcoded beta molecule. Study-wide results and caveats: Estimates of diversity drawn from one million T cells were considered underestimates.

This clonotype occurred once. The antigen remains unidentified. A second 7 to 11 cycle PCR used barcoded and J-beta primers. Per-sample output comprised a minimum of 2.5 million paired-end reads containing CDR3. TCRdb re-analysed the 5' RACE reads in MiXCR, keeping a single row per CDR3 protein. The data hold 700,000 to 950,000 distinct CDR3 sequences, with 58% observed a single time. The CDR3 spans 11 residues. Per the germline V gene, CDR1 is KGHDR and CDR2 is SFDVKD. Trimming stripped 3 bases from V and 8 bases from J, with 4 bases between. Each sample had at least 6 million PBMCs isolated. The chain employs TRBV24-1 and TRBJ2-4, with D uncertain. This clonotype originated in a man aged 30-40 years in good health. The sample was blood. CDR3: CATSDGDIQYF. CDR3 nucleotide sequence: TGTGCCACCAGTGATGGGGACATTCAGTACTTC.